The clone carrying this T cell receptor beta chain was detected many times. TCRdb itself ran the 5' RACE reads through MiXCR, one entry per CDR3 protein. The sample carries tens of thousands of distinct CDR3 sequences, about 5% recorded once. The V gene lost 8 bases and the J gene lost 0 bases, with 17 bases spanning the gap. Germline V gives CDR1 SNHLY, CDR2 FYNNEI. The CDR3 is 16 residues long. The sample originates from a study of early T cells in non-severe SARS-CoV-2 infection. The sequenced sample consisted of whole blood. The clonotype was recovered from an adult who was a healthcare worker with PCR-confirmed SARS-CoV-2 infection or an uninfected control (not recorded which). V is TRBV2 and J is TRBJ2-1, with D perhaps TRBD2 (6 bases). The CDR3 region has the DNA TGTGCCAGCGCGCCCGGGGGTAAAAGCTCCTACAATGAGCAGTTCTTC. The encoded protein is CASAPGGKSSYNEQFF.